This section outlines one T cell receptor beta chain sequence together with its context. Its specificity is unknown. Overall study findings and caveats: The TCR gene usage of tumor memory CD4+ T cells clustered together with blood and lymph node memory CD4+ cells and with lymph node naive CD4+ cells. Tumor Treg TCRs overlapped most with tumor naive CD4+ cells.

The germline V gene encodes CDR1 SGHRS and CDR2 YFSETQ. Trimming removed 4 bases from V and 3 bases from J; junction bases left unmatched: 9. This CDR3 spans 16 amino acids. After constant-region reverse-primer amplification, full-length variable regions underwent semi-nested PCR with Nested Universal Primer A. TCRdb recomputed calls from the 5' RACE reads with MiXCR, one row per CDR3 protein. The table lists roughly 56,000 distinct CDR3 sequences, roughly 30% of them singletons, with 2% to 2.5% in the top ten. Purified naive CD4+ T cells were depleted of CD25+ Tregs. The sequencing sample was made of tumor-infiltrating naive CD4+ T cells sorted from the breast tumor. Subset here: naive CD4+ T cells, CD4+CD45RA+CD25-. The TCR originated in a female donor with breast cancer. The rearrangement joins TRBV5-1 to TRBJ2-7; 11 nucleotides match TRBD1. The CDR3 is CASSVQPGTGGYEQYF. The CDR3, as DNA: TGCGCCAGCAGCGTACAACCGGGGACAGGGGGCTACGAGCAGTACTTC.